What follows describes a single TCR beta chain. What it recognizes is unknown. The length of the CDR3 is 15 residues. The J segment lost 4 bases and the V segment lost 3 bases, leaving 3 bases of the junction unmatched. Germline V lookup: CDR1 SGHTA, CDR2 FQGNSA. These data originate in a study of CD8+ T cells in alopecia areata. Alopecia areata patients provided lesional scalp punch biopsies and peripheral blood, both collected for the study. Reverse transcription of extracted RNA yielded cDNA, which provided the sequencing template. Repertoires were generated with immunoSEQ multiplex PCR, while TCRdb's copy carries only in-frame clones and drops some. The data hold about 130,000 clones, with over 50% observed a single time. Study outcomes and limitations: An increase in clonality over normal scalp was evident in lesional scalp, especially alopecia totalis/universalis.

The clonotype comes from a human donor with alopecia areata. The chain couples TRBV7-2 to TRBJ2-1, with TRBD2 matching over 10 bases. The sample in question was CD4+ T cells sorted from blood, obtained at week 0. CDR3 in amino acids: CASSFTSGEYNEQFF. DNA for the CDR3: TGTGCCAGCAGCTTCACTAGCGGGGAGTACAATGAGCAGTTCTTC.